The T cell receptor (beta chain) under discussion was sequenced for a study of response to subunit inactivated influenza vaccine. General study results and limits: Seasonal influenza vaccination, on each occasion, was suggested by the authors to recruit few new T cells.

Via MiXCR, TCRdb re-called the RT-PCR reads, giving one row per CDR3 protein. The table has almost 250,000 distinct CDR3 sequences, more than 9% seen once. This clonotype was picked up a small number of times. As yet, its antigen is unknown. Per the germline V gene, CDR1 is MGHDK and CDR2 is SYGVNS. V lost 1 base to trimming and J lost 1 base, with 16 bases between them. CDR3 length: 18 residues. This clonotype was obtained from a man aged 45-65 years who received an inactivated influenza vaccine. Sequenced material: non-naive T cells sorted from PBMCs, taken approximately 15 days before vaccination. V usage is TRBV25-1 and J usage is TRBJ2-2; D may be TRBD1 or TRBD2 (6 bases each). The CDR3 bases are TGTGCCAGCAGTGAATCGTATTTCCGGGGGCAGAACACCGGGGAGCTGTTTTTT. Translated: CASSESYFRGQNTGELFF.